These T cell receptor beta chains were read from a single sample in a study of T cell changes during pregnancy in multiple sclerosis. Data came from immunoSEQ multiplex PCR; TCRdb stores just in-frame clones and leaves some out. The data show about 61,000 clones, nearly 90% seen once. Sequencing was performed on peripheral blood, taken in the first trimester of pregnancy. The origin of the receptors is a female donor with multiple sclerosis, enrolled in a pregnancy study. Each CDR3 is given with its conserved first and last residue. Each record gives: D gene, V gene, clone size, J gene, CDR3 protein, CDR3 DNA. D genes are given only for firm matches. Rows may omit the clone size; those that give it use once, few, many or a size class.

TRBD1	TRBV18	.	TRBJ2-7	CASSPTTGGSREQYF	TGTGCCAGCTCACCGACGACAGGGGGCTCTCGGGAGCAGTACTTC
.	TRBV19	.	TRBJ2-5	CASASASWETQYF	TGTGCCAGTGCTAGCGCCTCCTGGGAGACCCAGTACTTC
TRBD2	TRBV10-3	.	TRBJ2-6	CAISGDSGGNGANVLTF	TGTGCCATCAGTGGAGATAGCGGGGGGAATGGGGCCAACGTCCTGACTTTC
.	TRBV4-3	.	TRBJ1-2	CASSQAGHGYTF	TGCGCCAGCAGCCAAGCAGGGCATGGCTACACCTTC
.	TRBV9	.	TRBJ2-5	CASSVDRQETQYF	TGTGCCAGCAGCGTAGACAGGCAAGAGACCCAGTACTTC
.	TRBV6-5	.	TRBJ1-1	CASSPTGAGATEAFF	TGTGCCAGCAGTCCGACCGGAGCGGGAGCCACTGAAGCTTTCTTT
.	TRBV4-3	.	TRBJ1-2	CASSHRGFGVLEGYTF	TGCGCCAGCAGCCACCGGGGTTTCGGGGTTCTTGAGGGCTACACCTTC
.	TRBV6-6	.	TRBJ2-5	CASSPGETQYF	TGTGCCAGCAGCCCAGGAGAGACCCAGTACTTC
TRBD2	TRBV9	.	TRBJ2-5	CASASFLGGGTETQYF	TGTGCCAGCGCCTCTTTCCTGGGCGGGGGGACGGAGACCCAGTACTTC
.	TRBV7-9	.	TRBJ1-2	CASSLIGGGADGYTF	TGTGCCAGCAGCTTAATCGGTGGGGGCGCGGATGGCTACACCTTC
TRBD1	TRBV19	few	TRBJ1-2	CASKRDRERGYTF	TGTGCCAGTAAGCGGGACAGGGAGAGGGGCTACACCTTC
TRBD1	TRBV18	.	TRBJ1-3	CASSPGQVEPFSGNTIYF	TGTGCCAGCTCACCGGGACAGGTGGAACCCTTTTCTGGAAACACCATATATTTT
.	TRBV27	.	TRBJ2-7	CASSEFRKINDEQYF	TGTGCCAGCAGTGAGTTCAGGAAGATTAATGACGAGCAGTACTTC
.	TRBV7-9	.	TRBJ2-3	CASSPRGYSSDTQYF	TGTGCCAGCAGCCCTAGGGGCTATAGTTCAGATACGCAGTATTTT
TRBD1	TRBV7-2	few	TRBJ1-3	CASSSGQGSGNTIYF	TGTGCCAGCAGCTCGGGACAGGGAAGTGGAAACACCATATATTTT
TRBD1	TRBV5-6	.	TRBJ2-3	CASSSETGGDADTQYF	TGTGCCAGCAGTTCCGAGACAGGGGGCGACGCAGATACGCAGTATTTT
.	TRBV27	.	TRBJ2-3	CASSSLRTDTQYF	TGTGCCAGCAGTTCCCTACGCACAGATACGCAGTATTTT
.	TRBV6-5	few	TRBJ1-1	CATDDRLGLRAFF	TGTGCCACCGACGACAGATTGGGACTCCGAGCTTTCTTT
.	TRBV7-2	.	TRBJ1-4	CASRTNSATNEKLFF	TGTGCCAGCAGAACCAACAGTGCAACTAATGAAAAACTGTTTTTT
TRBD1	TRBV19	once	TRBJ1-5	CASSRGQGKYQPQHF	TGTGCCAGTAGTAGGGGACAGGGAAAGTATCAGCCCCAGCATTTT
TRBD2	TRBV30	.	TRBJ2-1	CAWRPKLARSYNEQFF	TGTGCCTGGAGACCCAAACTAGCGCGCTCCTACAATGAGCAGTTCTTC
TRBD2	TRBV7-3	.	TRBJ2-2	CASSLTRTSSPGELFF	TGTGCCAGCAGCTTAACGCGGACTAGCTCGCCCGGGGAGCTGTTTTTT
TRBD1	TRBV6-1	.	TRBJ1-1	CASSERTGPEAFF	TGTGCCAGCAGTGAACGGACAGGGCCTGAAGCTTTCTTT
TRBD1	TRBV2	.	TRBJ2-7	CASSEASNRGHEQYF	TGTGCCAGCAGTGAAGCGTCGAACAGGGGCCACGAGCAGTACTTC
.	TRBV7-9	.	TRBJ2-5	CASSHEATQETQYF	TGTGCCAGCAGCCACGAGGCGACTCAAGAGACCCAGTACTTC
.	TRBV18	.	TRBJ1-4	CASSPLTDNEKLFF	TGTGCCAGCTCACCTTTGACAGACAATGAAAAACTGTTTTTT
TRBD2	TRBV27	.	TRBJ2-1	CASSPTSGRALEQFF	TGTGCCAGCAGTCCAACTAGCGGGAGGGCCCTTGAGCAGTTCTTC
.	TRBV6-5	.	TRBJ2-7	CASSYSSGTLTYEQYF	TGTGCCAGCAGTTACTCGTCAGGGACTCTCACCTACGAGCAGTACTTC
TRBD1	TRBV7-9	.	TRBJ1-1	CASSLGSGTGNTEAFF	TGTGCCAGCAGCTTAGGTTCCGGGACAGGGAACACTGAAGCTTTCTTT
.	TRBV7-2	.	TRBJ2-7	CASSSEPGLEQYF	TGTGCCAGCAGCTCAGAGCCCGGGTTAGAGCAGTACTTC
TRBD1	TRBV9	.	TRBJ1-2	CASSVVGQGEGYTF	TGTGCCAGCAGCGTAGTCGGACAGGGGGAAGGCTACACCTTC
TRBD2	TRBV6-5	.	TRBJ2-1	CASRSLLALEQFF	TGTGCCAGCAGGAGCCTACTAGCGCTTGAGCAGTTCTTC
TRBD2	TRBV5-6	.	TRBJ2-1	CASSPSGTVYNEQFF	TGTGCCAGCAGCCCTAGCGGGACCGTCTACAATGAGCAGTTCTTC
.	TRBV7-3	.	TRBJ2-3	CASSSGGSTDTQYF	TGTGCCAGCAGCTCAGGAGGGAGCACAGATACGCAGTATTTT
.	TRBV5-1	.	TRBJ1-1	CASSLGPGDTEAFF	TGCGCCAGCAGCTTGGGGCCGGGAGACACTGAAGCTTTCTTT
.	TRBV2	.	TRBJ1-4	CASTPDTDEKLFF	TGTGCCAGCACCCCGGACACAGATGAAAAACTGTTTTTT
.	TRBV10-1	.	TRBJ2-7	CASSDPTGSYEQYF	TGCGCCAGCAGTGACCCGACAGGCTCCTACGAGCAGTACTTC
TRBD1	TRBV5-6	.	TRBJ1-1	CASSEQGSEEAFF	TGTGCCAGCAGCGAACAGGGGTCGGAAGAAGCTTTCTTT
.	TRBV5-1	.	TRBJ2-6	CASASTGLSSGANVLTF	TGCGCCAGCGCATCGACAGGCCTAAGCTCTGGGGCCAACGTCCTGACTTTC
TRBD2	TRBV5-1	.	TRBJ2-5	CASSLTSGLQETQYF	TGCGCCAGCAGTCTTACTAGCGGACTCCAAGAGACCCAGTACTTC
TRBD1	TRBV7-9	.	TRBJ1-1	CAIRQGDTEAFF	TGTGCCATTCGACAGGGGGACACTGAAGCTTTCTTT
.	TRBV7-2	.	TRBJ2-4	CASSLSISVAKNIQYF	TGTGCCAGCAGCCTCTCCATTTCGGTCGCCAAAAACATTCAGTACTTC
TRBD2	TRBV28	.	TRBJ2-1	CASSPGGRLVGDEQFF	TGTGCCAGCAGCCCGGGGGGGAGGCTAGTTGGAGATGAGCAGTTCTTC
.	TRBV27	few	TRBJ1-1	CATQAGLNTEAFF	TGTGCCACTCAAGCGGGATTGAACACTGAAGCTTTCTTT
TRBD1	TRBV14	.	TRBJ1-2	CASSPRDRDFYGYTF	TGTGCCAGCAGCCCTAGGGACAGGGACTTCTATGGCTACACCTTC